These 20 T cell receptor beta chains were all obtained from the same sample, sequenced in a study of cytomegalovirus exposure and HLA in healthy donors. Use of 60 Vbeta and 13 Jbeta primers characterized the PCR. Sequencing used immunoSEQ multiplex PCR; TCRdb keeps in-frame clones, though not all of them. The sample comprises about 170,000 clones, around 83% of which are singletons, and over 2.5% rests with the top ten. The sequencing sample was made of PBMCs. Receptors originate from a man aged 25 to 45 in good health and CMV-seropositive.

The chain couples TRBV7-2 to TRBJ2-7; 11 bases are shared with TRBD2. CDR1 is SGHTA, CDR2 FQGNSA, per germline. V trimming: 1 base; J trimming: 3 bases; junction bases outside the gene matches: 2. The CDR3 runs to 15 residues. In DNA form, the CDR3 reads TGTGCCAGCAGCTTAGAGGGGACTAGCGGCTACGAGCAGTACTTC. This translates into CASSLEGTSGYEQYF.

The V call is TRBV11-3, the J call TRBJ2-5; D is possibly TRBD2 (6 bases). Gene TRBJ2-7 matches the end of the DNA better, so the J call may be wrong. There are 15 residues in the CDR3. In germline, CDR1 is SGHNT, CDR2 YENEEA. This CDR3 is CASSFPGGAQYEQYF. The CDR3 nucleotides read TGTGCCAGCAGCTTTCCCGGGGGTGCGCAGTACGAGCAGTACTTC.

The gene calls are TRBV7-5 and TRBJ2-1; TRBD1, the D gene given by the table, was not confirmed from the DNA. TRBV7-5 is designated a pseudogene. This CDR3 comprises 16 residues. The CDR3 DNA follows: TGTGTCAGAAGCCCAGTGACAACAGGGGGCGAATATGAGCAGTTCTTC. It yields the protein CVRSPVTTGGEYEQFF.

This clone was seen once. The chain joins TRBV14 to TRBJ2-3; 7 bases map to TRBD2. The germline gives CDR1 SGHDN, CDR2 FVKESK. Germline trimming cut 3 bases from V and 5 bases from J; bases unmatched to any gene: 8. The CDR3 contains 15 residues. The CDR3 is CASSQLPGLRDTQYF. DNA of the CDR3: TGTGCCAGCAGCCAGCTACCGGGACTAAGAGATACGCAGTATTTT.

The chain is built from TRBV6-5 and TRBJ2-7; TRBD2 matches 7 bases. The junction had 7 bases not matched to a gene; V was cut back by 7 bases and J by 1 base. The V gene's germline CDR1 is MNHEY and CDR2 SVGAGI. The CDR3 contains 14 residues. CDR3 coding DNA: TGTGCCAGCAATCGGGGAGGGCTATCCTACGAGCAGTACGTC. As protein: CASNRGGLSYEQYV.

This chain links TRBV29-1 with TRBJ2-7, with 7 bases aligning to TRBD1. This CDR3 has 13 amino acids. Germline V gives CDR1 SQVTM, CDR2 ANQGSEA. V dropped 7 bases and J dropped 0; count of bases not matched to a gene: 6. The CDR3 spells CSGPGQPSYEQYF. CDR3 nucleotide sequence: TGCAGCGGACCGGGACAGCCCTCCTACGAGCAGTACTTC.

The chain recombines TRBV7-2 with TRBJ2-1, with TRBD2 identical over 13 bases. This CDR3 is built from 17 residues. With V trimmed by 4 bases and J by 8 bases, 11 bases remained unmatched. CDR1 is SGHTA and CDR2 is FQGNSA in the germline V gene. This CDR3 is CASSYAPGLAGYDEQFF. CDR3 bases: TGTGCCAGCAGCTACGCCCCGGGACTAGCGGGATACGATGAGCAGTTCTTC.

The chain combines TRBV5-4 with TRBJ2-1, with 13 bases that match TRBD2. The CDR3 totals 15 residues. Trimming at V came to 5 bases and at J to 5 bases, leaving 4 bases not matched to a gene. Germline assignment: CDR1 SGHNT and CDR2 YYREEE (reference sequence). CDR3 region: CASRLGLAGNNEQFF. DNA of the CDR3: TGTGCCAGCAGACTGGGACTAGCGGGGAACAATGAGCAGTTCTTC.

This clone was detected only once. The rearrangement links TRBV7-2 to TRBJ1-1, with 8 bases aligning to TRBD1. Germline V lookup: CDR1 SGHTA, CDR2 FQGNSA. CDR3 length equals 14 residues. Trimming cost V 2 bases and J 4 bases; bases outside gene matches: 3. As DNA, the CDR3 is TGTGCCAGCAGCTTACAGGGGGCGGCCACTGAAGCTTTCTTT. The encoded protein is CASSLQGAATEAFF.

This clone was picked up one time. The V gene is TRBV5-1, the J gene TRBJ2-1, with D perhaps TRBD2 (6 bases). The CDR3 loop spans 15 amino acids. The V gene's germline CDR1 is SGHRS and CDR2 YFSETQ. V was cut by 0 bases and J by 10 bases, with 17 bases left in between. For the CDR3, the DNA is TGCGCCAGCAGCTTGGCACTAGCAATCGGAGGAGAGCAGTTCTTC. This gives the protein CASSLALAIGGEQFF. The full variable domain, in which reference TRBV5-1 and TRBJ2-1 provide the parts outside the CDR3, is KAGVTQTPRYLIKTRGQQVTLSCSPISGHRSVSWYQQTPGQGLQFLFEYFSETQRNKGNFPGRFSGRQFSNSRSEMNVSTLELGDSALYLCASSLALAIGGEQFFGPGTRLTVL.

This clone was picked up a small number of times. This sequence joins TRBV19 and TRBJ1-4; D not certain. CDR3 length: 15 amino acids. Germline V lookup: CDR1 LNHDA, CDR2 SQIVND (reference sequence). V shed 1 base and J shed 8 bases, with 14 bases lying between them. The CDR3, as DNA: TGTGCCAGTAGTATAGGTGGCCGTGTGGAGGAAAAACTGTTTTTT. Encoded protein: CASSIGGRVEEKLFF.

J is TRBJ2-2 and V is TRBV7-2; no definite D call. V was clipped by 1 base and J by 0 bases, with 6 bases between them. The CDR3 length is 15 residues. Per the germline V gene, CDR1 is SGHTA and CDR2 is FQGNSA. For the CDR3, the DNA is TGTGCCAGCAGCTTAGGGCCTGCGAACACCGGGGAGCTGTTTTTT. This gives the protein CASSLGPANTGELFF.

This clone has a single count. The chain couples TRBV7-9 to TRBJ2-1, with D perhaps TRBD2 (5 bases). Per germline, CDR1 SEHNR and CDR2 FQNEAQ (reference sequence). This CDR3 has 15 residues. The V gene lost 3 bases and the J gene lost 6 bases, with 15 bases spanning the gap. The CDR3 sequence: CASSFGSFAGNEQFF. DNA of the CDR3: TGTGCCAGCAGCTTCGGTAGCTTCGCGGGCAATGAGCAGTTCTTC.

The chain recombines TRBV2 with TRBJ2-7, with a tentative D call TRBD2 (6 bases). Trimming cost V 3 bases and J 4 bases, with 13 bases left between them. The CDR3 runs 14 residues. Germline V gene lookup returns CDR1 SNHLY and CDR2 FYNNEI. CDR3 nucleotide sequence: TGTGCCAGCAGTGATCAAGGGGACTTTTACGAGCAGTACTTC. Its protein is CASSDQGDFYEQYF.

In DNA form, the CDR3 reads TGTGCCAGCAGCTTGGGTGGCGGGAGCAATGAGCAGTTCTTC. Encoded protein: CASSLGGGSNEQFF. The V gene is TRBV5-4, the J gene TRBJ2-1; 7 bases line up with TRBD2. Germline V gives CDR1 SGHNT, CDR2 YYREEE (reference sequence). Trimming removed 0 bases from V and 6 bases from J; junction bases left unmatched: 3. This CDR3 is built from 14 residues.

J is TRBJ2-3 and V is TRBV19; 10 bases fit TRBD1. Germline V gene sequence: CDR1 LNHDA, CDR2 SQIVND (reference sequence). With 10 bases clipped from V and 2 bases from J, the junction kept 6 bases outside the gene matches. This CDR3 has 14 amino acids. This CDR3 reads CATRDRGVTDTQYF. CDR3 DNA: TGTGCCACTAGGGACAGGGGAGTCACAGATACGCAGTATTTT.

This clone was seen only once. The rearrangement joins TRBV27 to TRBJ2-1; D possibly corresponds to TRBD2 (5 bases). Germline values: CDR1 MNHEY, CDR2 SMNVEV (reference sequence). This CDR3 has 11 residues. The V and J ends lost 7 bases and 16 bases respectively, with 17 bases between them. CDR3 in DNA: TGTGCCAGCACCTCGGGATCGGGCCGTTTCTTC. Its protein is CASTSGSGRFF.

The chain is built from TRBV7-9 and TRBJ1-5; TRBD1 agrees at 9 bases. This CDR3 has 13 amino acids. The germline V gene has CDR1 SEHNR and CDR2 FQNEAQ (reference sequence). J gave up 5 bases and V 5 bases, and 1 base lay outside the gene matches. The CDR3 DNA is TGTGCCAGCAGCCGGACAGGGGATCAGCCCCAGCATTTT. Its translation: CASSRTGDQPQHF.

The genes are TRBV5-6 and TRBJ2-3, with 7 bases fitting TRBD1. Trimming took 0 bases from V and 8 from J; bases not matched to a gene: 9. The CDR3 has 15 residues. Germline CDR1 SGHDT, CDR2 YYEEEE. The CDR3 is CASSLVAFGQATQYF. CDR3 DNA: TGTGCCAGCAGCTTGGTTGCATTCGGACAGGCTACGCAGTATTTT.

The chain recombines TRBV19 with TRBJ2-3, with 7 bases identical to TRBD2. Germline V gives CDR1 LNHDA, CDR2 SQIVND (reference sequence). This CDR3 is built from 14 residues. The junction had 4 bases not matched to a gene; V was cut back by 3 bases and J by 4 bases. The chain's CDR3 is CASSISGGSDTQYF. The CDR3 nucleotides read TGTGCCAGTAGTATTTCGGGAGGCTCAGATACGCAGTATTTT.